This is a list of T cell receptor beta chains from one sample in a study of shared clonotypes between healthy human individuals. The data were produced by immunoSEQ multiplex PCR, yet TCRdb's version contains in-frame clones alone and is incomplete. The table lists about 2.4 million clones, more than 85% of them singletons. Material: naive CD4+ T cells from PBMCs. The receptors were gathered from a man aged 18 to 30 in good health. Some clones in this sample may be carry-over from other donors' samples. CDR3s include the opening cysteine and the closing phenylalanine or tryptophan. Fields, in order: clone size, V gene, D gene, J gene, CDR3 DNA, CDR3 protein. A D gene is named only where the DNA matches it firmly. The size of a clone is reported for some rows only, either as once, few or many, or as a class for expanded clones.

NA	TRBV14	NA	TRBJ1-1	TGTGCCAGCAGCCAAGTCTCATCAGACACTGAAGCTTTCTTT	CASSQVSSDTEAFF
NA	TRBV7-2	NA	TRBJ2-2	TGTGCCAGCAGCGTGGAGGGGTACACCGGGGAGCTGTTTTTT	CASSVEGYTGELFF
NA	TRBV5-1	TRBD2	TRBJ2-7	TGCGCCAGCAGCCGTGGGACTAGCGGGAGGGACGAGCAGTACTTC	CASSRGTSGRDEQYF
NA	TRBV5-1	NA	TRBJ2-5	TGCGCCAGCAGCTTGGACCGAAGAGAGACCCAGTACTTC	CASSLDRRETQYF
NA	TRBV5-1	TRBD1	TRBJ2-1	TGCGCCAGCAGCTTGGATCTTGCAGGGGGTTCTGAGCAGTTCTTC	CASSLDLAGGSEQFF
NA	TRBV11-1	NA	TRBJ2-6	TGTGCCAGCAGCTTGAGGGGCAGCTCTGGGGCCAACGTCCTGACTTTC	CASSLRGSSGANVLTF
NA	TRBV9	NA	TRBJ2-1	TGTGCCAGCAGCGGCGGGCTGGGGGCTAGCGGATACAATGAGCAGTTCTTC	CASSGGLGASGYNEQFF
once	TRBV5-1	NA	TRBJ2-7	TGCGCCAGCAGCCCCCTGAGTGCGGGTTCCTACGAGCAGTACTTC	CASSPLSAGSYEQYF
few	TRBV6-1	NA	TRBJ2-7	TGTGCCAGCAGTGCCTCCTACCTCGAGCAGTACTTC	CASSASYLEQYF
NA	TRBV15	NA	TRBJ2-3	TGTGCCACCAGCAGAGTGGGGGGCCGGAGCACAGATACGCAGTATTTT	CATSRVGGRSTDTQYF
once	TRBV10-3	NA	TRBJ2-7	TGTGCCATCAGTACAGTGGGCCCAGCCTACGAGCAGTACTTC	CAISTVGPAYEQYF
NA	TRBV29-1	NA	TRBJ2-3	TGCAGCGTTGCGACAATCCGGCTAGCGCCAGATACGCAGTATTTT	CSVATIRLAPDTQYF
NA	TRBV6-5	TRBD1	TRBJ1-2	TGTGCCAGCAGACCAACAGGGGGACGTGGCTACACCTTC	CASRPTGGRGYTF
NA	TRBV2	NA	TRBJ1-2	TGTGCCAGCAATGTACAGACACCTAACTATGGCTACACCTTC	CASNVQTPNYGYTF
NA	TRBV30	NA	TRBJ1-2	TGTGCCTGGAGAGGCGGTGGCAGCCGGGTTGGTGGCTACACCTTC	CAWRGGGSRVGGYTF
NA	TRBV18	TRBD1	TRBJ2-7	TGTGCCAGCTCACCCGGACAGGGGTTTTACGAGCAGTACTTC	CASSPGQGFYEQYF
NA	TRBV7-2	NA	TRBJ2-1	TGTGCCAGCAGCTGGCTAGCATCCGAGCAGTTCTTC	CASSWLASEQFF
NA	TRBV5-1	TRBD2	TRBJ2-1	TGCGCCAGCAGCTCGGAGGGGACTAGCGGTAATGAGCAGTTCTTC	CASSSEGTSGNEQFF
NA	TRBV14	TRBD1	TRBJ1-2	TGTGCCAGCAGCCCGGGGACAGAGTATGGCTACACCTTC	CASSPGTEYGYTF
once	TRBV11-3	TRBD1	TRBJ1-3	TGTGCCAGCAGCTTTCGGCAGGGGGACTCACCGGCTTCTGGAAACACCATATATTTT	CASSFRQGDSPASGNTIYF
NA	TRBV4-1	NA	TRBJ2-2	TGCGCCAGTGCGGACAAGCGGCGGACCGGGGAGCTGTTTTTT	CASADKRRTGELFF
NA	TRBV27	TRBD2	TRBJ2-2	TGTGCCAGCAGTCCAAAACTAGCGGGAGGAACAGTAATCGGGGAGCTGTTTTTT	CASSPKLAGGTVIGELFF
NA	TRBV25-1	TRBD1	TRBJ1-1	TGTGCCAGCAGTGGGGACAGGGTGGTCACTGAAGCTTTCTTT	CASSGDRVVTEAFF
NA	TRBV28	NA	TRBJ1-5	TGTGCCAGCAGCCCCCTTAGGTTCCGGGGCCCTAGGCCCAATCAGCCCCAGCATTTT	CASSPLRFRGPRPNQPQHF
NA	TRBV6-1	NA	TRBJ1-5	TGTGCCAGCAGTGAGCAGGCGATGGGCAATCAGCCCCAGCATTTT	CASSEQAMGNQPQHF
NA	TRBV5-1	NA	TRBJ2-7	TGCGCCAGCGGGGGATCTTTCGCGGGACAAAGGGAGCAGTACTTC	CASGGSFAGQREQYF
NA	TRBV10-2	TRBD1	TRBJ1-1	TGCGCCAGCAGCGACAGGGACCTTGAAGCTTTCTTT	CASSDRDLEAFF